The 24 T cell receptor beta chains below were found in one sample sequenced in a study of blood T cell repertoires in COVID-19. Measured with immunoSEQ multiplex PCR; TCRdb has only the in-frame clones, and not every one. The sample has fewer than 200,000 clones; over 75% are singletons. Sequenced material: PBMCs or T cells enriched from blood (not recorded which). The receptor set was obtained from a young woman who had recovered from COVID-19.

The rearrangement joins TRBV11-2 to TRBJ1-6; TRBD1 aligns across 8 bases. From germline, CDR1 is SGHAT and CDR2 FQNNGV. The trim removed 5 bases at V and 8 bases at J, leaving 8 bases unmatched. This CDR3 region has 15 residues. The CDR3 is CASSPPGQGDSPLHF. The CDR3, as DNA: TGTGCCAGCAGCCCCCCTGGACAGGGTGATTCACCCCTCCACTTT.

This clone showed up just a few times. This chain links TRBV16 with TRBJ1-3; no clear D gene. Trimming stripped 7 bases from V and 0 bases from J, with 7 bases between. The germline CDR1 and CDR2 sequences are KGHSY and FQNENV. The CDR3 totals 13 residues. CDR3 DNA: TGTGCCAGCAAGGAGACCTCTGGAAACACCATATATTTT. This gives the protein CASKETSGNTIYF.

This clone was counted between two and nine times. J is TRBJ2-6 and V is TRBV19, with 11 positions matching TRBD1. Losses at the gene ends were 8 bases for V and 0 bases for J; bases not matched to a gene: 3. Germline CDR1 LNHDA, CDR2 SQIVND (reference sequence). The CDR3 sequence is 16 residues long. The CDR3 DNA reads as TGTGCCAGTTCTGGGACAGGGGGCTCTGGGGCCAACGTCCTGACTTTC. It encodes CASSGTGGSGANVLTF. Drawing the rest from reference TRBV19 and TRBJ2-6, the complete variable domain is DGGITQSPKYLFRKEGQNVTLSCEQNLNHDAMYWYRQDPGQGLRLIYYSQIVNDFQKGDIAEGYSVSREKKESFPLTVTSAQKNPTAFYLCASSGTGGSGANVLTFGAGSRLTVL.

This clone was observed a few times. This sequence joins TRBV19 and TRBJ1-6; TRBD1 agrees at 9 bases. The CDR3 length is 13 residues. Germline trimming cut 10 bases from V and 7 bases from J; bases unmatched to any gene: 5. Germline V CDR1 and CDR2: LNHDA, SQIVND (reference sequence). The CDR3 here is CATRDRENSPLHF. The CDR3 DNA reads TGTGCCACGAGGGACAGGGAGAATTCACCCCTCCACTTT.

The chain recombines TRBV7-9 with TRBJ1-1; TRBD1 might be the D (6 bases). Germline V CDR1 and CDR2: SEHNR, FQNEAQ (reference sequence). The CDR3 is made up of 15 amino acids. V shed 5 bases and J shed 1 base, with 14 bases lying between them. The CDR3 reads CASSPSGVKNTEAFF. The CDR3 nucleotides are TGTGCCAGCAGCCCTTCAGGGGTAAAGAACACTGAAGCTTTCTTT.

The J gene is TRBJ1-6, the V gene TRBV15; weak D call: TRBD1 (6 bases). Germline CDR1 LNHNV, CDR2 YYDKDF (reference sequence). V lost 8 bases to trimming and J lost 7 bases, with 15 bases between them. The CDR3 covers 14 residues. The CDR3 loop reads CATRDGTLNSPLHF. As DNA, the CDR3 is TGTGCCACCCGCGACGGGACACTCAATTCACCCCTCCACTTT.

CDR3 sequence: CASSPRGDHNEQFF. The CDR3, as DNA: TGTGCCAGCTCCCCTCGGGGGGATCACAATGAGCAGTTCTTC. The V call is TRBV18, the J call TRBJ2-1; TRBD2 agrees at 7 bases. This CDR3 spans 14 amino acids. Trimming took 6 bases from V and 5 from J; bases not matched to a gene: 7. Germline V gene data show CDR1 as KGHSH and CDR2 as LQKENI.

The CDR3 reads CASSLGGNPNYGYTF. As DNA, the CDR3 is TGTGCCAGCAGCTTGGGCGGGAATCCCAACTATGGCTACACCTTC. The J gene is TRBJ1-2, the V gene TRBV5-8; unclear D gene. Trimming removed 0 bases at V and 2 bases at J, with 11 bases between. Germline V gene lookup returns CDR1 SGHTS and CDR2 YDEGEE. The CDR3 covers 15 residues.

This clone was seen once. The chain joins TRBV27 to TRBJ1-1, with TRBD1 as a possible D gene (6 bases). The V gene lost 5 bases and the J gene lost 0 bases, with 13 bases spanning the gap. The CDR3 loop spans 15 amino acids. From germline, CDR1 is MNHEY and CDR2 SMNVEV (reference sequence). CDR3 in amino acids: CASSPRGGMNTEAFF. CDR3 nucleotides: TGTGCCAGCAGTCCCAGGGGTGGAATGAACACTGAAGCTTTCTTT.

The chain employs TRBV19 and TRBJ2-1, with TRBD2 as a possible D gene (6 bases). The CDR3 sequence is 16 residues long. V lost 0 bases and J lost 1, with 10 bases in between. Germline loops: CDR1 LNHDA, CDR2 SQIVND (reference sequence). In DNA, the CDR3 is TGTGCCAGTAGTATAGATCACCGGGGGTCCTACAATGAGCAGTTCTTC. Encoded protein: CASSIDHRGSYNEQFF.

J is TRBJ2-7 and V is TRBV29-1; 9 bases agree with TRBD2. Germline assignment: CDR1 SQVTM and CDR2 ANQGSEA. The CDR3 has 12 residues. V lost 7 bases to trimming and J lost 6 bases; unmatched junction nucleotides: 7. CDR3 bases: TGCAGCGGCTTAGCGGGAGATGGCGAGCAGTACTTC. It is translated as CSGLAGDGEQYF.

This chain connects TRBV21-1 to TRBJ2-7; TRBD1 was called by the table and not checked on the DNA. TRBV21-1 corresponds to a pseudogene. This CDR3 contains 19 residues. The CDR3 nucleotides are TGTGCCAGCAGCACCAGACAGGCCCTGCCCCCCACTCCCTACTACGAGCAGTACTTC. Translated: CASSTRQALPPTPYYEQYF.

The chain carries TRBV6-2 or TRBV6-3 and TRBJ1-5; 11 positions match TRBD1. This CDR3 spans 16 amino acids. CDR1 and CDR2 from the germline V gene are MNHEY and SVGEGT. V shed 4 bases, J shed 0 bases, and the junction held 2 bases outside the gene matches. The CDR3 here is CASSWDRGDSNQPQHF. In DNA, the CDR3 is TGTGCCAGCAGTTGGGACAGGGGGGATAGCAATCAGCCCCAGCATTTT.

J is TRBJ2-5 and V is TRBV28; TRBD2 matches at 9 bases. The trim removed 5 bases at V and 4 bases at J, leaving 8 bases unmatched. This CDR3 is 15 amino acids long. The germline V gene has CDR1 MDHEN and CDR2 SYDVKM. CDR3 bases: TGTGCCAGCAGTCCACCGACTAGCGGCTTAGAGACCCAGTACTTC. Amino acids: CASSPPTSGLETQYF.

The CDR3 nucleotides read TGCGCCAGCAGCCGAGGGGGCACAGAAGCTTTCTTT. This codes for CASSRGGTEAFF. The chain recombines TRBV4-1 with TRBJ1-1; 7 nucleotides line up with TRBD1. The germline gives CDR1 MGHRA, CDR2 YSYEKL. V lost 4 bases and J lost 8; bases outside the gene matches: 4. The CDR3 is made up of 12 amino acids.

The chain couples TRBV7-9 to TRBJ1-1, with TRBD1 identical over 10 bases. J lost 4 bases, V lost 2 bases, and 4 bases had no gene match. Germline V gene lookup returns CDR1 SEHNR and CDR2 FQNEAQ (reference sequence). The CDR3 runs to 15 residues. The DNA of the CDR3 is TGTGCCAGCAGCTTATCGGGGACAGGGGCCACTGAAGCTTTCTTT. As protein: CASSLSGTGATEAFF.

The chain couples TRBV7-9 to TRBJ1-2, with no clear D. Trimming took 5 bases from V and 6 from J, leaving 16 bases between them. Germline CDR1 SEHNR, CDR2 FQNEAQ (reference sequence). The CDR3 is made up of 14 amino acids. The CDR3 DNA follows: TGTGCCAGCAGCCCGTACCTTAACTTGGATGGCTACACCTTC. Translation: CASSPYLNLDGYTF.

The V gene is TRBV7-2, the J gene TRBJ1-1, with D unresolved. V lost 2 bases to trimming and J lost 2 bases, with 12 bases between them. The CDR3 runs 15 residues. Germline V lookup: CDR1 SGHTA, CDR2 FQGNSA. CDR3 nucleotides: TGTGCCAGCAGCTTATTCAGCGTAGGAAACACTGAAGCTTTCTTT. This encodes CASSLFSVGNTEAFF.

The chain has TRBV30 and TRBJ1-3; possible D gene TRBD1, 5 bases. Trimming took off 2 bases at V and 0 bases at J, with 17 bases between the two ends. The V gene's germline CDR1 is GTSNPN and CDR2 SVGIG (reference sequence). This CDR3 spans 17 amino acids. The CDR3 is CAWSPKGHSSSGNTIYF. In DNA form, the CDR3 reads TGTGCCTGGAGTCCAAAGGGGCACTCTTCCTCTGGAAACACCATATATTTT.

V is TRBV7-2 and J is TRBJ1-2; D perhaps matches TRBD1 (6 bases). The CDR3 loop spans 14 amino acids. Deletions cut 6 bases from V and 2 bases from J, with 13 bases between. Germline V lookup: CDR1 SGHTA, CDR2 FQGNSA. CDR3 DNA sequence: TGTGCCAGCAGTCGAAGGACAGACAACTATGGCTACACCTTC. It translates to CASSRRTDNYGYTF.

This clone was seen at least ten times. The gene calls are TRBV9 and TRBJ1-4; 9 bases map to TRBD1. Losses at the gene ends were 6 bases for V and 8 bases for J; bases not matched to a gene: 11. This CDR3 comprises 15 residues. CDR1 and CDR2 from the germline V gene are SGDLS and YYNGEE. CDR3 sequence reads: CASNQQGAEGEKLFF. CDR3 coding DNA: TGTGCCAGCAACCAACAGGGGGCGGAGGGGGAAAAACTGTTTTTT.

This chain connects TRBV11-2 to TRBJ2-3; TRBD2 might be the D (7 bases). Trimming removed 2 bases from V and 4 bases from J, with 13 bases in between. From germline, CDR1 is SGHAT and CDR2 FQNNGV. This CDR3 contains 15 residues. DNA of the CDR3: TGTGCCAGCAGCTTAATCGGGGGGCAAGCAGATACGCAGTATTTT. Its protein is CASSLIGGQADTQYF. Full variable domain (rest looked up from reference TRBV11-2 and TRBJ2-3): EAGVAQSPRYKIIEKRQSVAFWCNPISGHATLYWYQQILGQGPKLLIQFQNNGVVDDSQLPKDRFSAERLKGVDSTLKIQPAKLEDSAVYLCASSLIGGQADTQYFGPGTRLTVL.

The rearrangement uses TRBV9 and TRBJ2-5, with 7 bases that match TRBD2. Trimming took 4 bases from V and 4 from J; bases not matched to a gene: 7. Germline CDR1 and CDR2: SGDLS and YYNGEE. The CDR3 extends over 14 amino acids. CDR3: CASSLSGVAETQYF. CDR3 in DNA: TGTGCCAGCAGCCTAAGCGGGGTAGCAGAGACCCAGTACTTC.

The J gene is TRBJ1-2, the V gene TRBV2; 8 nucleotides line up with TRBD1. The CDR3 has 16 amino acids. The germline gives CDR1 SNHLY, CDR2 FYNNEI. J gave up 8 bases and V 2 bases, and 13 bases lay outside the gene matches. CDR3 region: CASSELGQGAWAGYTF. Here the CDR3 DNA reads TGTGCCAGCAGTGAACTAGGGCAGGGGGCGTGGGCCGGCTACACCTTC.